This T cell receptor beta chain emerged from a study of breast tumors, draining lymph nodes, adjacent tissues. TCRdb independently ran MiXCR on the multiplex PCR reads; one entry per CDR3 protein. The profile shows 190,000 or so distinct CDR3 sequences, approximately 31% of them singletons. Remarks on this clonotype: One base away lies a much larger clone, so this may be a sequencing read error.

Breast cancer patients provided tissue from their axillary draining lymph nodes. The CDR3 contains 17 residues. Germline V gene lookup returns CDR1 SGHTA and CDR2 FQGNSA. V usage is TRBV7-2 and J usage is TRBJ2-5; TRBD1 matches at 10 bases. Sequenced material: axillary lymph node tissue. The origin of this receptor is a female donor with breast cancer. Some clones in this sample may be carry-over from other donors' samples. The CDR3 is CASSPRGGQGGGEPQYF. The CDR3 nucleotides are TGTGCCAGCAGCCCCCGGGGCGGACAGGGGGGAGGAGAGCCCCAGTACTTC.